This T cell receptor (beta chain) was identified in a study of blood T cell repertoires in COVID-19. The germline gives CDR1 GTSNPN, CDR2 SVGIG (reference sequence). The V and J ends lost 4 bases and 0 bases respectively, with 21 bases between them. The CDR3 has 18 residues. Clones were read by immunoSEQ multiplex PCR, and TCRdb kept only the in-frame ones, dropping some. Seen here are about 200,000 clones, roughly 88% observed once, and the top ten hold 5% to 7.5%. This TCR was sampled from a woman aged 35 to 49 who had recovered from COVID-19. The source material was peripheral blood. The chain combines TRBV30 with TRBJ2-2; D is perhaps TRBD1 (5 bases). The CDR3 here is CAWKRGLIPTANTGELFF. The CDR3, as DNA: TGTGCCTGGAAAAGGGGTCTTATCCCCACAGCGAACACCGGGGAGCTGTTTTTT.